This T cell receptor (beta chain) emerged from a study of blood T cell repertoires in COVID-19. Across the study: Acute-phase and convalescent COVID-19 samples originated in the United States, Italy and Spain. The cDNA or gDNA used as material had been derived from T cells, B-cell-depleted T cells, or PBMCs.

Germline V gene lookup returns CDR1 MNHEY and CDR2 SVGAGI. Trimming left V 8 bases short and J 4 bases short, with 14 bases between. The CDR3 has 13 amino acids. Per the original methods: For nucleated cells, counts were estimated from reference gene primer amplification. Here immunoSEQ multiplex PCR was the method, and the copy in TCRdb shows in-frame clones only, minus some. D and trimming come from the DNA, and the V and J calls and clone size come from that table. The data hold under 350,000 clones, with around 92% observed a single time. A Seattle source enrolled patients during active infection and followed them longitudinally.

The chain couples TRBV6-5 to TRBJ1-1; no clear D gene. Sequenced sample: peripheral blood. The TCR originated in a woman between 25 and 40 years old with COVID-19, enrolled during active disease. For the CDR3, the DNA is TGTGCCAGCGCACAAGAACGGGTCACTGAAGCTTTCTTT. Translation gives CASAQERVTEAFF.